A single sample gave rise to the 27 T cell receptor beta chains below, sequenced in a study of tumor and adjacent non-tumor tissue in lung cancer. This sample's RNA came from whole unsorted tissue. The library came from three nested PCR rounds adapted from ARM-PCR protocols. A single record per CDR3 protein comes from TCRdb applying MiXCR to the multiplex PCR reads. The sample has about 200,000 distinct CDR3 sequences, roughly 70% seen once. Sequenced: lung tumor tissue. The source of these receptors is a man aged 55 to 70 with non-small cell lung cancer.

The genes are TRBV29-1 and TRBJ2-7, with 7 nucleotides matching TRBD1. V shed 4 bases and J 5 bases; nucleotides not matched to a gene: 5. CDR1 and CDR2 from the germline V gene are SQVTM and ANQGSEA. The CDR3 contains 12 residues. The CDR3 loop is CSVVDRSHEQYF. The CDR3 DNA sequence: TGCAGCGTTGTGGACAGGAGCCACGAGCAGTACTTC.

In the case of this clonotype: The junction departs from germline at one end; a sequencing error may be responsible. The V gene is TRBV6-5, the J gene TRBJ1-1; TRBD1 matches at 9 bases. The CDR3 consists of 17 residues. The germline CDR1 and CDR2 sequences are MNHEY and SVGAGI. The CDR3: CFSRTGGGGGWCTETFF. CDR3 sequence (DNA): TGTTTCAGTAGAACAGGGGGCGGGGGGGGCTGGTGCACTGAAACTTTCTTT.

This clonotype was detected a few times. The chain has TRBV11-1 and TRBJ2-1; a possible D gene is TRBD2 (6 bases). Germline lookup yields CDR1 SGHAT and CDR2 FQDESV (reference sequence). V was cut by 5 bases and J by 8 bases, with 19 bases left in between. There are 15 residues in the CDR3. CDR3 nucleotide sequence: TGTGCCAGCAGCGCCACTAACGGGAGTGGGTATGAGCAGTTCTTC. Its protein product is CASSATNGSGYEQFF.

The chain uses TRBV11-2 and TRBJ2-6; 8 nucleotides agree with TRBD2. Per germline, CDR1 SGHAT and CDR2 FQNNGV. With 6 bases clipped from V and 2 bases from J, the junction kept 9 bases outside the gene matches. The length of the CDR3 is 17 residues. Here the CDR3 reads CASSPTSGATGANVLTF. CDR3 sequence (DNA): TGTGCCAGCAGTCCAACTAGCGGAGCCACTGGGGCCAACGTCCTGACTTTC.

A word on this clonotype: One junction end does not reproduce the germline sequence, and a read error may be involved. V is TRBV11-2 and J is TRBJ2-7; 8 bases align to TRBD2. The length of the CDR3 is 14 residues. Germline V gives CDR1 SGHAT, CDR2 FQNNGV. The CDR3 DNA reads TGTGCCAGCAGTGTGCCGGGACTAGACGACGAGCTGTACTTC. Its protein is CASSVPGLDDELYF.

A note on this clonotype: A read error may produce the germline difference seen at one junction end. CDR3 DNA: TGTGCCAGCAACTCCCAGTCTAATTCATCCCTCCACTTT. The encoded protein is CASNSQSNSSLHF. The genes are TRBV11-2 and TRBJ1-6; D is unresolved. CDR1 and CDR2 (germline): SGHAT, FQNNGV. The CDR3 covers 13 residues.

For this clonotype: One junction end disagrees with the germline gene, perhaps due to a read error. This chain connects TRBV6-2 or TRBV6-3 to TRBJ2-3; 9 nucleotides align to TRBD2. The CDR3 is made up of 15 amino acids. Germline values: CDR1 MNHEY, CDR2 SVGEGT. The CDR3 sequence is CASTFSGRETGTQYF. As DNA, the CDR3 is TGTGCCAGCACTTTTAGCGGGAGAGAGACAGGTACGCAGTATTTT.

As concerns this clonotype: The CDR3 ends on some other residue instead of the conserved phenylalanine or tryptophan, so this is likely a read error. It is unclear where the CDR3 begins or ends on the DNA, so no DNA is shown, and the CDR3 is as TCRdb lists it. Here the CDR3 reads CASSQTLLAGQNERYS. The V call is TRBV4-3, the J call TRBJ2-7; the table names TRBD2, a call not compared with the DNA. Per the germline V gene, CDR1 is LGHNA and CDR2 is YSLEER. The CDR3 is 16 residues long, counting both termini.

About this clonotype: A much larger clone differs from this one at a single base, so this may be a read error. The chain employs TRBV12-3 or TRBV12-4 and TRBJ2-7, with 9 bases that match TRBD1. With V trimmed by 5 bases and J by 5 bases, 10 bases remained unmatched. The CDR3 length is 15 residues. CDR3 amino acids: CASSRLWDRADEQYF. CDR3 DNA: TGTGCCAGCAGTCGATTATGGGACAGGGCCGACGAGCAGTACTTC.

The sample holds one count of this clonotype. This may be a read error, as it is one base from a much larger clone. The chain couples TRBV20-1 to TRBJ1-2; a possible D gene is TRBD1 (5 bases). The V end was cut by 5 bases, the J end by 2 bases, with 18 bases between. The CDR3 is made up of 15 amino acids. The germline V gene encodes CDR1 DFQATT and CDR2 SNEGSKA (reference sequence). CDR3 bases: TGCAGTGCTCAGGTGCCCCTAGCAGGGAACTATGGCTACACCTTC. It translates to CSAQVPLAGNYGYTF.

This clonotype was counted once. The conserved closing phenylalanine or tryptophan is absent in this CDR3, likely reflecting a read error. The chain carries TRBV20-1 and TRBJ2-5; 7 positions agree with TRBD1. The junction had 14 bases not matched to a gene; V was cut back by 3 bases and J by 10 bases. The CDR3 has 14 residues. CDR1 is DFQATT, CDR2 SNEGSKA, per germline (reference sequence). The CDR3 sequence is CSASPRQGTVNQYS. CDR3 DNA: TGCAGTGCTAGTCCTCGACAGGGAACCGTGAACCAGTACTCC.

The chain carries TRBV13 and TRBJ2-7, with TRBD2 identical over 11 bases. CDR3 length: 15 residues. In germline, CDR1 is PRHDT, CDR2 FYEKMQ (reference sequence). V dropped 5 bases and J dropped 3; count of bases not matched to a gene: 6. Here the CDR3 DNA reads TGTGCCAGCAGCCGGATACTAGCGGGAGACTACGAGCAGTACTTC. This sequence encodes CASSRILAGDYEQYF.

This clonotype occurred many times. V usage is TRBV20-1 and J usage is TRBJ2-1; the match to TRBD2 covers 12 bases. Trimming at V came to 5 bases and at J to 5 bases, leaving 4 bases not matched to a gene. The CDR3 loop spans 14 amino acids. CDR1 DFQATT and CDR2 SNEGSKA come from the germline V gene (reference sequence). CDR3 DNA: TGCAGTGCTCTAGCGGGAGGGCAAAACAATGAGCAGTTCTTC. Protein: CSALAGGQNNEQFF.

About this clonotype itself: Sequence at one end of the junction differs from germline and may be a read error. The rearrangement uses TRBV11-1 and TRBJ2-3; perhaps TRBD1 as D (6 bases). The CDR3 is made up of 14 amino acids. Germline values: CDR1 SGHAT, CDR2 FQDESV (reference sequence). DNA of the CDR3: TGTACCAGCAACCTACAGGGAGCCACCGATACGCAGTATTTT. Its protein is CTSNLQGATDTQYF.

Regarding this clonotype: This may come from a read error, since a much larger clone is one base off. The rearrangement uses TRBV6-1 and TRBJ2-7; 9 bases map to TRBD1. V lost 4 bases, J lost 8 bases, and 3 bases stayed unmatched. The CDR3 sequence is 12 residues long. Germline-derived CDR1 and CDR2 are MNHNS and SASEGT. The CDR3 sequence: CASSVGQGKQYF. The CDR3 DNA reads as TGTGCCAGCAGTGTTGGACAGGGGAAGCAGTACTTC.

In its sample, this clonotype was seen once. The V call is TRBV4-2, the J call TRBJ2-5; 8 nucleotides match TRBD2. The J segment lost 4 bases and the V segment lost 10 bases, leaving 14 bases of the junction unmatched. Germline V gives CDR1 LGHNA, CDR2 YNFKEQ. The CDR3 extends over 15 amino acids. The CDR3: CATIQDLAGRETQYF. The CDR3 DNA reads as TGTGCCACCATCCAGGACTTAGCGGGGAGAGAGACCCAGTACTTC.

This chain connects TRBV5-5 to TRBJ1-2, with D perhaps TRBD1 (5 bases). CDR1 is SGHKS and CDR2 is YYEKEE in the germline V gene (reference sequence). The CDR3 contains 12 residues. The CDR3 region is CVISLSGGGYTF. DNA for the CDR3: TGTGTCATCAGCTTGTCCGGGGGTGGCTACACCTTC.

J is TRBJ2-1 and V is TRBV11-3; a possible D gene is TRBD1 (6 bases). CDR1 and CDR2 from the germline V gene are SGHNT and YENEEA. This CDR3 is built from 13 residues. CDR3: CVISRTVDNEQFF. The DNA for the CDR3 is TGTGTCATCAGCCGGACAGTCGACAATGAGCAGTTCTTC.

This clonotype appeared once. The rearrangement links TRBV29-1 to TRBJ1-1; no firm D call. This CDR3 has 11 amino acids. CDR1 and CDR2 (germline): SQVTM, ANQGSEA. The CDR3 DNA sequence: TGCACTGTTGTCAAGAACACTGAAGCTTTCTTT. Protein: CTVVKNTEAFF.

For this clonotype: As the CDR3 is not closed by the conserved phenylalanine or tryptophan, this likely results from a read error. The CDR3 bases are TGCAGTGCTAGACGCAGGGGGCCTTCACCCCTCCACCTT. Protein product: CSARRRGPSPLHL. The chain is built from TRBV20-1 and TRBJ1-6, with TRBD1 matching 8 bases. The V gene end was trimmed by 2 bases and the J gene end by 9 bases; junction bases not matched to a gene: 3. This CDR3 spans 13 amino acids. Germline CDR1 and CDR2: DFQATT and SNEGSKA (reference sequence).

Points on this clonotype: One end of the junction varies from germline; a read error may be responsible. The rearrangement uses TRBV6-5 and TRBJ1-1; D remains unclear. The CDR3 runs to 16 residues. CDR1 MNHEY and CDR2 SVGAGI come from the germline V gene. DNA of the CDR3: TGTGCCAGCTGTTACGCTCAGAGAGGTTTCGTCACTGAAGCTTTCTTT. Translated: CASCYAQRGFVTEAFF.

A note on this clonotype: A much larger clone is a single base away; this may be a read error. This chain connects TRBV6-6 to TRBJ1-5; D gene ambiguous. The length of the CDR3 is 13 residues. Germline lookup yields CDR1 MNHNY and CDR2 SVGAGI (reference sequence). CDR3 protein: CTSILNENQPQHF. Written as DNA, the CDR3 is TGTACCAGCATCCTAAACGAGAATCAGCCCCAGCATTTT.

The rearrangement joins TRBV11-2 to TRBJ2-3, with TRBD2 matching 7 bases. CDR1 is SGHAT and CDR2 is FQNNGV in the germline V gene. The V and J ends lost 7 bases and 1 base, in that order; junction bases with no gene match: 11. The CDR3 sequence is 16 residues long. The CDR3 DNA follows: TGTGCCAGCACCGTCGGAGCGGGGAGTGGCACAGATACGCAGTATTTT. This encodes CASTVGAGSGTDTQYF.

This clonotype was picked up many times. This sequence joins TRBV7-3 and TRBJ2-3, with TRBD2 identical over 9 bases. Unmatched junction bases numbered 4, after V lost 4 bases and J lost 5 bases. In germline, CDR1 is SGHTA, CDR2 FQGTGA. CDR3 length: 14 amino acids. The CDR3 reads CASSYGTSQDTQYF. Written as DNA, the CDR3 is TGTGCCAGCAGCTACGGGACTAGCCAAGATACGCAGTATTTT.

The rearrangement joins TRBV2 to TRBJ1-6; D gene unclear. The V gene lost 7 bases and the J gene lost 7 bases, with 11 bases spanning the gap. Germline lookup yields CDR1 SNHLY and CDR2 FYNNEI. CDR3 length: 13 amino acids. The CDR3 protein is CASTEQQNSPLHF. For the CDR3, the DNA is TGTGCCAGCACAGAACAGCAAAATTCACCCCTCCACTTT.

A remark on this clonotype: The junction differs from germline at one of its ends, possibly a read error. The chain uses TRBV20-1 and TRBJ2-7, with TRBD2 matching 9 bases. The CDR3 runs 13 residues. The V gene's germline CDR1 is DFQATT and CDR2 SNEGSKA (reference sequence). The CDR3 is CSASGATMSEQYF. CDR3 DNA sequence: TGTAGTGCTAGCGGGGCGACAATGAGTGAGCAGTACTTC.

About this clonotype: At one end, the junction sequence differs from germline, possibly due to a read error. This rearrangement joins TRBV11-3 to TRBJ2-3; 8 bases are a match to TRBD2. This CDR3 is built from 18 residues. CDR1 and CDR2 from the germline V gene are SGHNT and YENEEA. The CDR3, as DNA: TGTGCCTGCAGCCCCGGGACAATAGCGGGGTGGCCCGCAGATACGCAGTATTTT. This translates into CACSPGTIAGWPADTQYF.